This entry lists 18 T cell receptor beta chains sequenced from one sample in a study of cytomegalovirus exposure and HLA in healthy donors (dated by TCRdb to 2017 to 2019). Libraries were prepared through the immunoSEQ multiplex PCR assay. For the multiplex PCR, a mixture combining 60 forward primers for TCR Vbeta segments and 13 reverse primers for TCR Jbeta segments was used. This immuneACCESS table, as held by TCRdb, lists in-frame sequences with V and J called but not all clones. Of the missing ones, under half trace to an unresolved V gene in checked studies; the others have no known cause. The table for this sample lists around 110,000 clones; 79% of them were counted only once. Under 3% of the sample is in the top ten clones. The sequenced sample consisted of PBMCs. All receptors derive from a woman under 30 in good health and CMV-seropositive.

This chain connects TRBV28 to TRBJ1-4; D is ambiguous. The germline V and J ends were trimmed by 6 bases and 8 bases, with 10 bases remaining between them. Per germline, CDR1 MDHEN and CDR2 SYDVKM. The CDR3 has 12 residues. CDR3 sequence: CASRAGSEKLFF. Here the CDR3 DNA reads TGTGCCAGCAGGGCAGGCTCCGAAAAACTGTTTTTT.

The V and J genes are TRBV5-1 and TRBJ2-5; a weak D match, TRBD2 (6 bases). The CDR3 length is 14 residues. The germline V gene encodes CDR1 SGHRS and CDR2 YFSETQ. Deletions cut 0 bases from V and 4 bases from J, with 10 bases between. DNA for the CDR3: TGCGCCAGCAGCTTGGACGGGGGAGTAGAGACCCAGTACTTC. This sequence encodes CASSLDGGVETQYF.

This clone was seen more than once but under ten times. The chain links TRBV4-1 to TRBJ2-1; no firm D call. The CDR3 extends over 13 amino acids. V was pared by 4 bases and J by 10 bases, with 14 bases between. From germline, CDR1 is MGHRA and CDR2 YSYEKL. CDR3 coding DNA: TGCGCCAGCAGCCGCCTCACAGTATCCGAGCAGTTCTTC. It encodes CASSRLTVSEQFF.

The gene calls are TRBV28 and TRBJ1-5; D is perhaps TRBD1 (6 bases). CDR1 is MDHEN and CDR2 is SYDVKM in the germline V gene. Between the trimmed V and J ends, which lost 2 bases and 4 bases, there was a span of 12 bases. There are 15 residues in the CDR3. The CDR3: CASSLPGTPNQPQHF. The CDR3, as DNA: TGTGCCAGCAGTTTACCCGGGACACCTAATCAGCCCCAGCATTTT.

This clone was counted between two and nine times. The chain uses TRBV5-1 and TRBJ1-4; 9 bases are a match to TRBD1. J lost 7 bases, V lost 4 bases, and 8 bases had no gene match. CDR3 length: 15 residues. Germline CDR1 is SGHRS and CDR2 is YFSETQ. CDR3 amino acids: CASSTGTGRGEKLFF. The CDR3 nucleotides read TGCGCCAGCAGCACCGGGACAGGGAGAGGTGAAAAACTGTTTTTT. The full variable domain, rest sourced from reference TRBV5-1 and TRBJ1-4, is KAGVTQTPRYLIKTRGQQVTLSCSPISGHRSVSWYQQTPGQGLQFLFEYFSETQRNKGNFPGRFSGRQFSNSRSEMNVSTLELGDSALYLCASSTGTGRGEKLFFGSGTQLSVL.

This chain connects TRBV19 to TRBJ1-5; 12 bases agree with TRBD1. The ends lost 5 bases at V and 3 bases at J; junction bases unmatched: 14. The CDR3 runs to 19 residues. Germline V CDR1 and CDR2: LNHDA, SQIVND (reference sequence). The CDR3 is CASSLSPRDRGLVNQPQHF. CDR3 DNA sequence: TGTGCCAGTAGTCTCTCCCCACGGGACAGGGGGCTCGTCAATCAGCCCCAGCATTTT.

The rearrangement links TRBV14 to TRBJ2-7; the D is unclear. The CDR3 extends over 12 amino acids. Germline CDR1 reads SGHDN; CDR2 reads FVKESK. V lost 1 base and J lost 3, with 4 bases in between. CDR3 sequence reads: CASSQVNYEQYF. The CDR3 coding sequence is TGTGCCAGCAGCCAAGTAAACTACGAGCAGTACTTC. Drawing the rest from reference TRBV14 and TRBJ2-7, the complete variable domain is EAGVTQFPSHSVIEKGQTVTLRCDPISGHDNLYWYRRVMGKEIKFLLHFVKESKQDESGMPNNRFLAERTGGTYSTLKVQPAELEDSGVYFCASSQVNYEQYFGPGTRLTVT.

This clone was counted a few times. The chain couples TRBV6-5 to TRBJ2-7; the match to TRBD2 covers 8 bases. Germline V gene sequence: CDR1 MNHEY, CDR2 SVGAGI. CDR3 length equals 14 residues. The V segment lost 4 bases and the J segment 2 bases; nucleotides outside the gene matches: 4. The CDR3 region has the DNA TGTGCCAGCAGTTTTACTAGCGGCACCTACGAGCAGTACTTC. Its protein is CASSFTSGTYEQYF.

The chain recombines TRBV6-1 with TRBJ2-7; 7 nucleotides line up with TRBD1. The CDR3 loop spans 14 amino acids. V lost 5 bases to trimming and J lost 2 bases; unmatched junction nucleotides: 6. Germline values: CDR1 MNHNS, CDR2 SASEGT. CDR3 region: CASSPDRPTYEQYF. The CDR3 DNA sequence: TGTGCCAGCAGTCCGGACAGGCCTACCTACGAGCAGTACTTC.

This CDR3 is CASRPNREDSPLHF. CDR3 in DNA: TGCGCCAGCAGGCCGAACAGGGAAGATTCACCCCTCCACTTT. The J gene is TRBJ1-6, the V gene TRBV5-1; weak D call: TRBD1 (6 bases). The V gene's germline CDR1 is SGHRS and CDR2 YFSETQ. The V end lost 5 bases, the J end lost 8 bases, and 14 bases lay between the germline ends. The CDR3 totals 14 residues.

This sequence joins TRBV5-1 and TRBJ2-5, with D perhaps matching TRBD1 (5 bases). The CDR3 consists of 14 residues. The V and J ends lost 1 base and 1 base respectively, with 8 bases between them. Germline CDR1 and CDR2: SGHRS and YFSETQ. In DNA, the CDR3 is TGCGCCAGCAGCTTGACAGGCTCCCAAGAGACCCAGTACTTC. Protein sequence: CASSLTGSQETQYF.

There are a few counts of this clone. V is TRBV7-9 and J is TRBJ2-3; possibly TRBD2 for D (6 bases). The CDR3 spans 15 residues. Per the germline V gene, CDR1 is SEHNR and CDR2 is FQNEAQ (reference sequence). V lost 4 bases, J lost 0 bases, and 11 bases lay in between. CDR3 region: CASSSGTSSTDTQYF. CDR3 DNA sequence: TGTGCCAGCAGCTCCGGGACTTCTAGCACAGATACGCAGTATTTT.

The chain employs TRBV5-4 and TRBJ2-7; a possible D gene is TRBD1 (6 bases). V lost 0 bases to trimming and J lost 10 bases, with 14 bases between them. The germline CDR1 and CDR2 sequences are SGHNT and YYREEE (reference sequence). The CDR3 totals 13 residues. The CDR3 DNA reads as TGTGCCAGCAGCTTGGAGACAGGTCCACTTCAGTACTTC. Translated, it gives CASSLETGPLQYF.

The chain uses TRBV11-2 and TRBJ1-1; D gene uncertain. The germline V gene encodes CDR1 SGHAT and CDR2 FQNNGV. V lost 6 bases, J lost 1 base, and 18 bases lay in between. There are 16 residues in the CDR3. The CDR3, as DNA: TGTGCCAGCAGGCCCTCAGTGTGGCCAGAGAACACTGAAGCTTTCTTT. It translates to CASRPSVWPENTEAFF.

As regards this clone: The CDR3 does not end in the conserved phenylalanine or tryptophan, so this is likely a read error. The DNA is left out, because the CDR3 cannot be placed on it with certainty; the CDR3 is given as TCRdb lists it. This chain links TRBV2 with TRBJ1-1. Ends included, the CDR3 has 8 residues. Germline CDR1 is SNHLY and CDR2 is FYNNEI. This chain's CDR3 is CASSEGGV.

The J gene is TRBJ2-1, the V gene TRBV6-5, with 8 bases aligning to TRBD2. The CDR3 is 16 residues long. The V gene's germline CDR1 is MNHEY and CDR2 SVGAGI. After removal of 0 bases from V and 7 bases from J, the junction contained 8 bases not matched to a gene. The CDR3 is CASSYSTSGRINEQFF. The DNA for the CDR3 is TGTGCCAGCAGTTACTCCACCAGCGGGAGAATAAATGAGCAGTTCTTC.

This clone was seen a handful of times. This rearrangement joins TRBV6-5 to TRBJ2-3; a weak D match, TRBD2 (6 bases). Germline-derived CDR1 and CDR2 are MNHEY and SVGAGI. CDR3 length: 15 amino acids. With 0 bases removed from V and 4 bases from J, the gap between germline ends came to 11 bases. In DNA form, the CDR3 reads TGTGCCAGCAGTTACTCTTCCGGGAGAGCAGATACGCAGTATTTT. Protein product: CASSYSSGRADTQYF.

V and J are TRBV28 and TRBJ2-7, with D maybe TRBD2 (6 bases). The V gene lost 1 base and the J gene lost 2 bases, with 21 bases spanning the gap. This CDR3 has 18 residues. Germline lookup yields CDR1 MDHEN and CDR2 SYDVKM. Here the CDR3 reads CASSLFGWREMVTYEQYF. Here the CDR3 DNA reads TGTGCCAGCAGTTTATTTGGGTGGAGGGAGATGGTAACCTACGAGCAGTACTTC.